The clone carrying this TCR beta chain was counted only a few times. The entry originates in a study of T cell responses to AZD1222 COVID-19 vaccine. The table came from immunoSEQ multiplex PCR; TCRdb's copy has only in-frame clones and leaves some out. The sample contains 150,000 or so clones, more than 90% of which appear only once. This CDR3 is 12 amino acids long. Trimming shortened V by 5 bases and J by 5 bases, and 9 bases separated the two germline ends. CDR1 is SEHNR and CDR2 is FQNEAQ in the germline V gene (reference sequence). The V gene is TRBV7-9, the J gene TRBJ1-1; no definite D call. The specimen was peripheral blood, collected 28 days after the second AZD1222 dose. The source is an adult who received the AZD1222 COVID-19 vaccine. The CDR3: CASSLIQTEAFF. CDR3 sequence (DNA): TGTGCCAGCAGCCTTATACAAACTGAAGCTTTCTTT.